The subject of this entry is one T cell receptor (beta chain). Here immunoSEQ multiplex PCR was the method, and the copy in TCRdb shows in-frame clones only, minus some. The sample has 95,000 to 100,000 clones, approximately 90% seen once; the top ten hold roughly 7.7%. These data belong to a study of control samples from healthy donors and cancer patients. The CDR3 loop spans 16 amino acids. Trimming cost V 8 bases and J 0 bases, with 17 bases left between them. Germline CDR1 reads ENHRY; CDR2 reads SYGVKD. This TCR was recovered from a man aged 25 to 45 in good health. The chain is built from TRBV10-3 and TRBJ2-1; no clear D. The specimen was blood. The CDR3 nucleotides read TGTGCCATCGGTTCTGTCTCCACAAGCTCCTACAATGAGCAGTTCTTC. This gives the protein CAIGSVSTSSYNEQFF.